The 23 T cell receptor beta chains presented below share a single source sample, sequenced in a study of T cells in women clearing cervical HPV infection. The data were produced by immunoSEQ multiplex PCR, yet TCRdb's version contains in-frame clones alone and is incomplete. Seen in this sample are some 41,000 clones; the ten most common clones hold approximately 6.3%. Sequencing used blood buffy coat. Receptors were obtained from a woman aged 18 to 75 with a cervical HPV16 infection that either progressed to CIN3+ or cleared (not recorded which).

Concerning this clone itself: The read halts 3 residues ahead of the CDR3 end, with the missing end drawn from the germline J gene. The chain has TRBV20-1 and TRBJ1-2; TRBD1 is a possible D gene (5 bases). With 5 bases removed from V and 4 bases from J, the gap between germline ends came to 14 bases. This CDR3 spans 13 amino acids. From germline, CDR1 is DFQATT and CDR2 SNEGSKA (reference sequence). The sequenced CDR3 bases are TGCAGTGCTGCCGGGACTGCCTCCTATGGC. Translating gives CSAAGTASYG. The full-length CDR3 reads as CSAAGTASYGYTF.

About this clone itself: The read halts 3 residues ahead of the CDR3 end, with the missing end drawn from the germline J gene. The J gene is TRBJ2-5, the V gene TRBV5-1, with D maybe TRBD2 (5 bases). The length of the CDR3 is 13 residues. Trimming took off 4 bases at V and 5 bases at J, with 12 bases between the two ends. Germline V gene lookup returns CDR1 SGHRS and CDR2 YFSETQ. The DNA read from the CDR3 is TGCGCCAGCAGCCCCAGGACTTGGGAGACC. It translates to CASSPRTWET. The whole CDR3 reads CASSPRTWETQYF. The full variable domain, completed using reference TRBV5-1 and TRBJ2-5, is KAGVTQTPRYLIKTRGQQVTLSCSPISGHRSVSWYQQTPGQGLQFLFEYFSETQRNKGNFPGRFSGRQFSNSRSEMNVSTLELGDSALYLCASSPRTWETQYFGPGTRLLVL.

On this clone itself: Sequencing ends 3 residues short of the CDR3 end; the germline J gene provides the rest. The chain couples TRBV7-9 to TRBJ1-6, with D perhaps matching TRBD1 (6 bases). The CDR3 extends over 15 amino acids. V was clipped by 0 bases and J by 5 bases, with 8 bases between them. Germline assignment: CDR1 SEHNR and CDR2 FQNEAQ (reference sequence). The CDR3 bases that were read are TGTGCCAGCAGCTTAGCGGCAGGGGATAATTCACCC. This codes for CASSLAAGDNSP. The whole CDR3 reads CASSLAAGDNSPLHF.

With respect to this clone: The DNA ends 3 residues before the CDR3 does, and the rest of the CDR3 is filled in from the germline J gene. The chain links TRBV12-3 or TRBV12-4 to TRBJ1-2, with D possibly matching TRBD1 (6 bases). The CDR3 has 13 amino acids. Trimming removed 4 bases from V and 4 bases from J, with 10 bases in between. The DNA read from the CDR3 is TGTGCCAGCAGTTCCGGGACATCCTATGGC. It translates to CASSSGTSYG. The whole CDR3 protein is CASSSGTSYGYTF.

The CDR3 sequence: CAWSGGLYNEQFF. The sequenced CDR3 bases are TGTGCCTGGAGCGGGGGACTTTACAATGAG. V is TRBV30 and J is TRBJ2-1; D perhaps matches TRBD2 (6 bases). Sequencing ends 3 residues short of the CDR3 end; the germline J gene provides the rest. The germline V gene has CDR1 GTSNPN and CDR2 SVGIG (reference sequence). Trimming cost V 3 bases and J 4 bases, with 10 bases left between them. The CDR3 has 13 amino acids.

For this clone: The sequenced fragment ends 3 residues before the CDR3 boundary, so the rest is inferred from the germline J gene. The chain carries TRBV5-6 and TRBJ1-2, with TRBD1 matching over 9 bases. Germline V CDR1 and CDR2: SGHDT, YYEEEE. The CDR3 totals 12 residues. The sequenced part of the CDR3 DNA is TGTGCCAGCAGTCCACAGGGGGCCGAC. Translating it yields CASSPQGAD. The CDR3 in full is CASSPQGADYTF.

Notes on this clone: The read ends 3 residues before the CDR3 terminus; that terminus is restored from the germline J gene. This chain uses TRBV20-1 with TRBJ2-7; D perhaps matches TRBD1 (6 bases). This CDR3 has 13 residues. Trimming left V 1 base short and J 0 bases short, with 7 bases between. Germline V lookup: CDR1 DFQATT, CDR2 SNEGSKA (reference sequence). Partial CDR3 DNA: TGCAGTGCTAGAGGGGGACACTCCTACGAG. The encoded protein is CSARGGHSYE. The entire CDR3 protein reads CSARGGHSYEQYF.

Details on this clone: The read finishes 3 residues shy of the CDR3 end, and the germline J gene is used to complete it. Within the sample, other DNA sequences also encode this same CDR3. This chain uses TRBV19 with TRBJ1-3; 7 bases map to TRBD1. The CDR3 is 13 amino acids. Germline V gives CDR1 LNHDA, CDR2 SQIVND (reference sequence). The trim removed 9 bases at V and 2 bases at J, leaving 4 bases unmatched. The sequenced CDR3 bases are TGTGCCAGCCGCACAGGGGCTGGAAACACC. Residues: CASRTGAGNT. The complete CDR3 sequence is CASRTGAGNTIYF.

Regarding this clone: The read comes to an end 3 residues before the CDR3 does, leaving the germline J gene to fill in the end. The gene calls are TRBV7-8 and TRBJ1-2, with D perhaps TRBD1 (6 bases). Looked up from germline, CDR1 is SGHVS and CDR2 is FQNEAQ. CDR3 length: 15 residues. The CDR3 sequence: CASSFEVRGQQGYTF. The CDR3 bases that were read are TGTGCCAGCAGCTTCGAGGTTCGGGGACAACAGGGC.

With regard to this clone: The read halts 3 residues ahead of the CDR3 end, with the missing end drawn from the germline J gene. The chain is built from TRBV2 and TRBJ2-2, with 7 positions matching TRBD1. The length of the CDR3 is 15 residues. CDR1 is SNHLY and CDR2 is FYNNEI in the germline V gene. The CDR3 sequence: CASSPDRAGANVLFF. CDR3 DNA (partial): TGTGCCAGCAGCCCTGACAGGGCTGGGGCCAACGTG.

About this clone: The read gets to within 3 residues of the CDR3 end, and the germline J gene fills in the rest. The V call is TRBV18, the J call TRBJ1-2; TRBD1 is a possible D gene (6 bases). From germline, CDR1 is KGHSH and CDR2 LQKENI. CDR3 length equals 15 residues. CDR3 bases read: TGTGCCAGCTCATCAGAGAGGGGGGGAACCTACGAC. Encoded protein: CASSSERGGTYD. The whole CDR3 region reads CASSSERGGTYDYTF.

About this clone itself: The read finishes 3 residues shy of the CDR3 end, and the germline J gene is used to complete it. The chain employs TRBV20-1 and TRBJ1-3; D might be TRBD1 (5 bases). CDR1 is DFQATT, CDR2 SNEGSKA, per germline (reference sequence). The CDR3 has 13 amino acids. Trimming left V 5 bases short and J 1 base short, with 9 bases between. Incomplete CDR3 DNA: TGCAGTGCTCCCAGGGATTCTGGAAACACC. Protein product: CSAPRDSGNT. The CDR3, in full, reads CSAPRDSGNTIYF.

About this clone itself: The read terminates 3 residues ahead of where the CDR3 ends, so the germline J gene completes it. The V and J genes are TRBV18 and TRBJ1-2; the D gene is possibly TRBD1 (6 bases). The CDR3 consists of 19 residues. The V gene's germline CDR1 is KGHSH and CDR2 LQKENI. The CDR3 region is CASSPIARRGTSGTDTYTF. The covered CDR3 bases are TGTGCCAGCTCACCAATCGCCAGGAGGGGGACTAGCGGCACAGATACC.

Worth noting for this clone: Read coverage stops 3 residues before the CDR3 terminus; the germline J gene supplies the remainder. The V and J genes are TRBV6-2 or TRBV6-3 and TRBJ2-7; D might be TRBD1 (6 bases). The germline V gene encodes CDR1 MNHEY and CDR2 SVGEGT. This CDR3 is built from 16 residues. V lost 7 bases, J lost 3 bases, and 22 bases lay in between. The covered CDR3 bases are TGTGCCAGCAACTCCCCCGGACAGTTCCCTAACTACGAG. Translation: CASNSPGQFPNYE. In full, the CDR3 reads CASNSPGQFPNYEQYF.

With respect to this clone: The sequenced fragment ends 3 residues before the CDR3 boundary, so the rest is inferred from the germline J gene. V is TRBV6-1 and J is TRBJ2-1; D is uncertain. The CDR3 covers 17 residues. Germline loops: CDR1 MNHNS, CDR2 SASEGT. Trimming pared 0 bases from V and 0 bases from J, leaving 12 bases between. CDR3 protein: CASSEARQTSSYNEQFF. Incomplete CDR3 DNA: TGTGCCAGCAGTGAAGCACGCCAAACAAGCTCCTACAATGAG.

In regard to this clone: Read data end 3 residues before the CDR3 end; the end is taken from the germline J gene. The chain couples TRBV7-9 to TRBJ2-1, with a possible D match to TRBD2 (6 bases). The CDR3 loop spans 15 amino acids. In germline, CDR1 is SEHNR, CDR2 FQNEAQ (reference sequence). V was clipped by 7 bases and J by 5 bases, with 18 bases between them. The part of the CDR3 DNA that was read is TGTGCCAGCACCAAAGCCGGGACTCGACACAATGAG. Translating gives CASTKAGTRHNE. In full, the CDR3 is CASTKAGTRHNEQFF.

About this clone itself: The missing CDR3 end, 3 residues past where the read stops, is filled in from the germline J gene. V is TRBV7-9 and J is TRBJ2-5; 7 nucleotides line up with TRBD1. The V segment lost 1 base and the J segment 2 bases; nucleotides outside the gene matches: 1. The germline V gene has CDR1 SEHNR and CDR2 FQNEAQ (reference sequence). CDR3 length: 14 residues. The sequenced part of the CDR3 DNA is TGTGCCAGCAGCTTAGTACAGGGGCAAGAGACC. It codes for CASSLVQGQET. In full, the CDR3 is CASSLVQGQETQYF.

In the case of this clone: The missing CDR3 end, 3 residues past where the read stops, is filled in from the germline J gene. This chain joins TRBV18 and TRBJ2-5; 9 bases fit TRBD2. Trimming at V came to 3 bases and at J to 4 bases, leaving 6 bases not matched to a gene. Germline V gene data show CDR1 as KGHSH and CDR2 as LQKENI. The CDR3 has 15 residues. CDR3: CASSPALAGRETQYF. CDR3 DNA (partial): TGTGCCAGCTCACCTGCGCTAGCGGGAAGAGAGACC.

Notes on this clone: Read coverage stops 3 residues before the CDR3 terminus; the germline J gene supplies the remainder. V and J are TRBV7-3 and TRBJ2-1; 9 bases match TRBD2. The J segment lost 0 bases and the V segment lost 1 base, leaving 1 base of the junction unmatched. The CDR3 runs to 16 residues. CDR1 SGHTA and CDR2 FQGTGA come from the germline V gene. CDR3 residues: CASSLRTSDSYNEQFF. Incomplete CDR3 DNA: TGTGCCAGCAGCTTAAGGACTAGCGACTCCTACAATGAG.

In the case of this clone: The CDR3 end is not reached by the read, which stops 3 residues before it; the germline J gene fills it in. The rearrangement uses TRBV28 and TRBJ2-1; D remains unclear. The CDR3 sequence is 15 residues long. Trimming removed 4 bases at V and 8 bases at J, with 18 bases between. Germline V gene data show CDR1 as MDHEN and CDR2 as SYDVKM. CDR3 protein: CASSSPFRENDEQFF. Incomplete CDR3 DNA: TGTGCCAGCAGTTCCCCCTTCCGCGAGAACGATGAG.

The sequenced CDR3 bases are TGTGCCAGCAGCGCCCCTATGGTGAATGAG. Its translation is CASSAPMVNE. The entire CDR3 reads CASSAPMVNEQFF. The chain has TRBV11-3 and TRBJ2-1; D uncertain. With the read ending 3 residues before the CDR3 end, the germline J gene is used to fill in that end. CDR1 and CDR2 from the germline V gene are SGHNT and YENEEA. The CDR3 is made up of 13 amino acids. V was clipped by 5 bases and J by 7 bases, with 12 bases between them.

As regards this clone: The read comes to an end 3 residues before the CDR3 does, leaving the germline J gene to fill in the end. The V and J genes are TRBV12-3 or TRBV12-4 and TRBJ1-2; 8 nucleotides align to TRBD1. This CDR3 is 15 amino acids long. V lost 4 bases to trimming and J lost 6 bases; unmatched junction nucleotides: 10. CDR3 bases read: TGTGCCAGCAGTTCGGCGCTAACAGGGGGAGATGGC. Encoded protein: CASSSALTGGDG. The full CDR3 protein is CASSSALTGGDGYTF.

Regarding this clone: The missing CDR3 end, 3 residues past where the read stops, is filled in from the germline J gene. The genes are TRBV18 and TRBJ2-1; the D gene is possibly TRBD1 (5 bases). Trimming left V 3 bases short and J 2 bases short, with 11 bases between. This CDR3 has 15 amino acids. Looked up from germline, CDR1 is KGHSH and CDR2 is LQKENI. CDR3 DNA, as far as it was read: TGTGCCAGCTCACCCCAGGGCGGAACCTACAATGAG. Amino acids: CASSPQGGTYNE. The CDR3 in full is CASSPQGGTYNEQFF.